This T cell receptor beta chain was observed in a study of breast tumors, draining lymph nodes, adjacent tissues. Overall study findings and caveats: Tumor T cell lymph node origin was a supported hypothesis, not proven. Luminal-like breast cancer showed significantly greater tumor-nontumor repertoire similarity than basal-like breast cancer did. Tumor repertoires ranked between lymph nodes and nontumor tissue in diversity, with V and J gene preferences.

This clonotype was detected many times. The antigen is unknown. The lymph nodes were axillary draining lymph nodes from breast cancer patients. TCRdb re-called the multiplex PCR reads through MiXCR, storing one row per CDR3 protein. The sample has some 230,000 distinct CDR3 sequences; under 40% are singletons. Sample: axillary lymph node tissue. This receptor was obtained from a female donor with breast cancer. Some clones in this sample may be carry-over from other donors' samples.

The CDR3 sequence: CSAIDNRGQGASPLHF. For the CDR3, the DNA is TGCAGTGCTATTGATAATAGGGGACAGGGAGCCTCACCCCTCCACTTT. The V call is TRBV20-1, the J call TRBJ1-6, with 9 bases lining up with TRBD1. Germline V gene sequence: CDR1 DFQATT, CDR2 SNEGSKA (reference sequence). V was clipped by 4 bases and J by 10 bases; unmatched bases: 14. The CDR3 sequence is 16 residues long.